Sequencing of this T cell receptor (beta chain) was carried out in a study of cytomegalovirus exposure and HLA in healthy donors. The PCR contained 60 Vbeta and 13 Jbeta primers. The assay was immunoSEQ multiplex PCR, and TCRdb's table has in-frame clones only and misses some. The sample records some 150,000 clones, roughly 8.8% being singletons. Germline assignment: CDR1 SGHRS and CDR2 YFSETQ. CDR3 size: 15 residues. V dropped 2 bases and J dropped 4; count of bases not matched to a gene: 3. This clone has more than one count but fewer than ten. The same CDR3 also results from other DNA sequences found in this sample.

The rearrangement links TRBV5-1 to TRBJ1-2, with 12 nucleotides matching TRBD1. The origin of this receptor is a woman between 40 and 50 years old in good health and CMV-seropositive. The specimen sequenced was PBMCs. DNA of the CDR3: TGCGCCAGCAGCTTAGGGACAGGGGGCATCTATGGCTACACCTTC. This codes for CASSLGTGGIYGYTF.